This TCR beta chain was observed in a study of OX40 agonist ivuxolimab in advanced cancers. Across the whole study: The group had a mean age of 60 years, ranged from roughly 23 to 79, and was 80% to 90% male.

Method: immunoSEQ multiplex PCR; TCRdb's copy keeps in-frame clones and lacks some. The sample consists of about 55,000 clones, around 80% of them appearing once. Per germline, CDR1 SNHLY and CDR2 FYNNEI. The CDR3 has 13 amino acids. Trimming pared 5 bases from V and 2 bases from J, leaving 10 bases between. The genes are TRBV2 and TRBJ2-7, with unresolved D. The sample here was CD4+ or CD8+ T cells sorted from blood, taken in a trial of the OX40 agonist ivuxolimab. The clonotype was recovered from an adult with an advanced solid tumor such as melanoma, head and neck, liver or kidney cancer. The DNA for the CDR3 is TGTGCCAGCAGTAGGGCGGTAGCCTACGAGCAGTACTTC. Translating gives CASSRAVAYEQYF. Drawing the rest from reference TRBV2 and TRBJ2-7, the complete variable domain is EPEVTQTPSHQVTQMGQEVILRCVPISNHLYFYWYRQILGQKVEFLVSFYNNEISEKSEIFDDQFSVERPDGSNFTLKIRSTKLEDSAMYFCASSRAVAYEQYFGPGTRLTVT.